Listed below are T cell receptor beta chains from one sample, sequenced in a study of blood T cell repertoires in COVID-19. Profiling relied on immunoSEQ multiplex PCR, and the TCRdb table lists in-frame clones only, not all of them. The sample has about 98,000 clones; about 89% are singletons. The sample taken for sequencing was peripheral blood. These receptors were collected from a man over 45 with acute or convalescent COVID-19. Both conserved end residues are part of each CDR3. A D gene is named only where the DNA matches it firmly. Only part of the rows carry a size: once, few, many, or a class if the clone is expanded.

V gene: TRBV29-1; clone size: once; J gene: TRBJ2-2; D gene: TRBD1; CDR3 DNA: TGCAGCGTTGAAGCCCCTGGGACAGGGGGCGACGGGGAGCTGTTTTTT; CDR3 protein: CSVEAPGTGGDGELFF
V gene: TRBV5-6; clone size: .; J gene: TRBJ2-7; D gene: .; CDR3 DNA: TGTGCCAGCAGCTCCCGTCTTCAGGGATATACCTACGAGCAGTACTTC; CDR3 protein: CASSSRLQGYTYEQYF
V gene: TRBV7-9; clone size: .; J gene: TRBJ1-4; D gene: .; CDR3 DNA: TGTGCCAGCAGCTTAGTTTCGGGGTCAACTAATGAAAAACTGTTTTTT; CDR3 protein: CASSLVSGSTNEKLFF
V gene: TRBV2; clone size: .; J gene: TRBJ2-1; D gene: TRBD2; CDR3 DNA: TGTGCCAGCAGTGATCCTCGGGAGGTTCAGTTCTTC; CDR3 protein: CASSDPREVQFF
V gene: TRBV24-1; clone size: .; J gene: TRBJ2-1; D gene: .; CDR3 DNA: TGTGCCACCAGTGACCCCCTCCGCTCCTACAATGAGCAGTTCTTC; CDR3 protein: CATSDPLRSYNEQFF
V gene: TRBV11-2; clone size: .; J gene: TRBJ1-6; D gene: .; CDR3 DNA: TGTGCCAGCACCCTTACCAGCGGGGGAAATAATTCACCCCTCCACTTT; CDR3 protein: CASTLTSGGNNSPLHF
V gene: TRBV7-7; clone size: .; J gene: TRBJ2-1; D gene: TRBD2; CDR3 DNA: TGTGCTAGCAGCCCACGACTAGCGGGAGAAGCTGAGCAGTTCTTC; CDR3 protein: CASSPRLAGEAEQFF
V gene: TRBV29-1; clone size: .; J gene: TRBJ2-2; D gene: .; CDR3 DNA: TGCAGCGTTGCCCTCGGGGGACTGAAGAACACCGGGGAGCTGTTTTTT; CDR3 protein: CSVALGGLKNTGELFF
V gene: TRBV3-1/TRBV3-2; clone size: .; J gene: TRBJ2-7; D gene: TRBD1; CDR3 DNA: TGTGCCAGCAGCCAAGGTCGGACAGGAGCTGCCTACGAGCAGTACTTC; CDR3 protein: CASSQGRTGAAYEQYF
V gene: TRBV5-6; clone size: .; J gene: TRBJ1-5; D gene: .; CDR3 DNA: TGTGCCAGCAGTTCAGGGTATCAGCCCCAGCATTTT; CDR3 protein: CASSSGYQPQHF
V gene: TRBV11-3; clone size: .; J gene: TRBJ2-3; D gene: .; CDR3 DNA: TGTGCCAGCAGCTTAGACGGTCACGGAGTGGGAGATACGCAGTATTTT; CDR3 protein: CASSLDGHGVGDTQYF
V gene: TRBV3-1/TRBV3-2; clone size: .; J gene: TRBJ1-4; D gene: .; CDR3 DNA: TGTGCCAGCAGCCAAGAAGTGGAGGGCGAGGAAAAACTGTTTTTT; CDR3 protein: CASSQEVEGEEKLFF
V gene: TRBV6-5; clone size: .; J gene: TRBJ1-5; D gene: TRBD1; CDR3 DNA: TGTGCCAGCAGTTCCGAAGGGACAGGGCGTCAGCCCCAGCATTTT; CDR3 protein: CASSSEGTGRQPQHF
V gene: TRBV10-3; clone size: .; J gene: TRBJ1-5; D gene: .; CDR3 DNA: TGTGCCATCAGTCAACGTGGACAAAATAGCAATCAGCCCCAGCATTTT; CDR3 protein: CAISQRGQNSNQPQHF
V gene: TRBV30; clone size: .; J gene: TRBJ2-7; D gene: .; CDR3 DNA: TGTGCCTGTGGGGGAGGTCACGAGCAGTACTTC; CDR3 protein: CACGGGHEQYF
V gene: TRBV2; clone size: once; J gene: TRBJ1-2; D gene: TRBD1; CDR3 DNA: TGTGCCAGCAGTGAAGGGGCAGGGGGCATCAACTATGGCTACACCTTC; CDR3 protein: CASSEGAGGINYGYTF
V gene: TRBV7-9; clone size: .; J gene: TRBJ2-7; D gene: TRBD1; CDR3 DNA: TGTGCCAGCAGCTTATCGGGCGGACAGGAGAGTTCCGAGCAGTACTTC; CDR3 protein: CASSLSGGQESSEQYF
V gene: TRBV7-3; clone size: .; J gene: TRBJ2-6; D gene: TRBD1; CDR3 DNA: TGTGCCAGCAGTCGACAGGGGGGCTCTGGGGCCAACGTCCTGACTTTC; CDR3 protein: CASSRQGGSGANVLTF
V gene: TRBV25-1; clone size: .; J gene: TRBJ2-5; D gene: .; CDR3 DNA: TGTGCCAGCAGTGAGGGTGCCCAGGGTATAGAGACCCAGTACTTC; CDR3 protein: CASSEGAQGIETQYF
V gene: TRBV10-1; clone size: .; J gene: TRBJ1-1; D gene: .; CDR3 DNA: TGCGCCAGCAGTGTACGGGGGATCACTGAAGCTTTCTTT; CDR3 protein: CASSVRGITEAFF
V gene: TRBV4-1; clone size: few; J gene: TRBJ2-7; D gene: TRBD1; CDR3 DNA: TGCGCCAGCAGCCTGCAGGGGGCGCAGGACGAGCAGTACTTC; CDR3 protein: CASSLQGAQDEQYF
V gene: TRBV27; clone size: .; J gene: TRBJ1-4; D gene: .; CDR3 DNA: TGTGCCAGCAGTCCGATGACAAGGGGGACTAATGAAAAACTGTTTTTT; CDR3 protein: CASSPMTRGTNEKLFF
V gene: TRBV5-1; clone size: .; J gene: TRBJ2-1; D gene: TRBD1; CDR3 DNA: TGCGCCAGCAGCCAGGAGGGACAGGGATATGAGCAGTTCTTC; CDR3 protein: CASSQEGQGYEQFF
V gene: TRBV7-9; clone size: .; J gene: TRBJ2-4; D gene: .; CDR3 DNA: TGTGCCAGCAGCTTCGCGGTAGCCAAAAACATTCAGTACTTC; CDR3 protein: CASSFAVAKNIQYF